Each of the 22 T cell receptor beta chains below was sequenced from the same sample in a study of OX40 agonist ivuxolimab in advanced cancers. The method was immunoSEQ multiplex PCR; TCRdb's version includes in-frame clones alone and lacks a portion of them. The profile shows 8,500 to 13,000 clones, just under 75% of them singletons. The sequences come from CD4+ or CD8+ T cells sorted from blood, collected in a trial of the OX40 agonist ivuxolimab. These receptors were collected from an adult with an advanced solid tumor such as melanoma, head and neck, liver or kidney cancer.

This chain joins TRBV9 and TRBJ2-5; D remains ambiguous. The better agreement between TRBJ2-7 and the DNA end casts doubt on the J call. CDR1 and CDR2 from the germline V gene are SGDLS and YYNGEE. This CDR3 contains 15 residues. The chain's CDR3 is CASSVEPLVSNEQYF. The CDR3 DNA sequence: TGTGCCAGCAGCGTAGAGCCTCTAGTCTCAAACGAGCAGTACTTC.

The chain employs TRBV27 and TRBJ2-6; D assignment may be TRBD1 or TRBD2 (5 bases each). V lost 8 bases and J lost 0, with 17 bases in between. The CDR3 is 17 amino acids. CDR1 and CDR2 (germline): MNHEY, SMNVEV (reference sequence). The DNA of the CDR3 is TGTGCCAGCGCGAATAAGGGACGGATCTCTGGGGCCAACGTCCTGACTTTC. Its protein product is CASANKGRISGANVLTF.

The CDR3 DNA reads as TGTGCCAGCAGTGAAGTAGACAGTTATAATTCACCCCTCCACTTT. It encodes CASSEVDSYNSPLHF. V is TRBV6-1 and J is TRBJ1-6; the D gene is possibly TRBD1 (5 bases). The ends were cut back, 1 base at V and 4 bases at J, with 8 bases in the middle. CDR1 is MNHNS, CDR2 SASEGT, per germline. This CDR3 region has 15 residues.

This CDR3 reads CASSDGQGRLGTQYF. Here the CDR3 DNA reads TGTGCCAGCAGCGATGGACAGGGGAGGCTGGGGACCCAGTACTTC. The chain combines TRBV14 with TRBJ2-5; 9 bases are shared with TRBD1. The CDR3 runs to 15 residues. Germline lookup yields CDR1 SGHDN and CDR2 FVKESK. Unmatched junction bases numbered 11, after V lost 5 bases and J lost 7 bases. Full variable domain (missing parts from reference TRBV14 and TRBJ2-5): EAGVTQFPSHSVIEKGQTVTLRCDPISGHDNLYWYRRVMGKEIKFLLHFVKESKQDESGMPNNRFLAERTGGTYSTLKVQPAELEDSGVYFCASSDGQGRLGTQYFGPGTRLLVL.

DNA of the CDR3: TGTGCCATCAGACAGGGGAACACTGAAGCTTTCTTT. Protein product: CAIRQGNTEAFF. The V call is TRBV10-3, the J call TRBJ1-1; D is perhaps TRBD1 (6 bases). Looked up from germline, CDR1 is ENHRY and CDR2 is SYGVKD. The CDR3 runs 12 residues. The V and J ends lost 6 bases and 1 base respectively, with 6 bases between them.

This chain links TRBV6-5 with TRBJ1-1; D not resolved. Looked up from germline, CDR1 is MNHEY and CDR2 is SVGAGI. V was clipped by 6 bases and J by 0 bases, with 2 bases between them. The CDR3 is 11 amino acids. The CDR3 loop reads CASRMNTEAFF. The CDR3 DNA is TGTGCCAGCAGAATGAACACTGAAGCTTTCTTT.

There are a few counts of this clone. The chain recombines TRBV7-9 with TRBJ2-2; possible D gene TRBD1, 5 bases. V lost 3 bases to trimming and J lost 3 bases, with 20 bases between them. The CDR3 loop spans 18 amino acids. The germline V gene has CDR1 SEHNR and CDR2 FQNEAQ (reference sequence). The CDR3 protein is CASSFTLGAQDDTGELFF. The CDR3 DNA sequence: TGTGCCAGCAGCTTCACTTTAGGGGCCCAGGATGACACCGGGGAGCTGTTTTTT.

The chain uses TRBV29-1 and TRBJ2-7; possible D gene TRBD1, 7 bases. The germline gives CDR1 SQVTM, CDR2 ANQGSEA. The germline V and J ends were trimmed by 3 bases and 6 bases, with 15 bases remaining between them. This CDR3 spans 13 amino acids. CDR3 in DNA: TGCAGCGTTGAGGCGGGACAGTTCCCCGAGCAGTACTTC. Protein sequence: CSVEAGQFPEQYF.

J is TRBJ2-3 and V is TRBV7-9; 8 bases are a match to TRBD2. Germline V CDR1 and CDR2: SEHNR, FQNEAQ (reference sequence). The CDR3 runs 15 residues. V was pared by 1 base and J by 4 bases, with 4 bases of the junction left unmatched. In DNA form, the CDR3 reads TGTGCCAGCAGCTTAGGATTGCGGGAGGCAGATACGCAGTATTTT. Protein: CASSLGLREADTQYF.

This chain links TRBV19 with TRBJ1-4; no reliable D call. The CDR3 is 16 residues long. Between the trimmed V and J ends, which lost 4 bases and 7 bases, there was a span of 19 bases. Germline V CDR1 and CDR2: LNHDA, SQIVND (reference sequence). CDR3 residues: CASSRLSIGGIEKLFF. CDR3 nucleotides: TGTGCCAGTAGTAGGCTGTCGATAGGAGGGATTGAAAAACTGTTTTTT.

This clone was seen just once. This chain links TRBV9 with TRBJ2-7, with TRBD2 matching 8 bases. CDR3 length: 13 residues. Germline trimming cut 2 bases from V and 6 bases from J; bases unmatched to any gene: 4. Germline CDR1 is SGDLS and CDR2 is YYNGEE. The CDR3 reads CASSVGLVPEQYF. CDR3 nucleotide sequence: TGTGCCAGCAGCGTGGGACTAGTCCCCGAGCAGTACTTC.

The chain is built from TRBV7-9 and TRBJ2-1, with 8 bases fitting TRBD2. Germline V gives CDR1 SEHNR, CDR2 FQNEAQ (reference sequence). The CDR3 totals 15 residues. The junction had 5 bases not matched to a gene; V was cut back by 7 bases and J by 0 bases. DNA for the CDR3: TGTGCCAGCAACTGGCGGGAGGACTCCTACAATGAGCAGTTCTTC. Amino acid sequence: CASNWREDSYNEQFF. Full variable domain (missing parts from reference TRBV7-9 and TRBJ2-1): DTGVSQNPRHKITKRGQNVTFRCDPISEHNRLYWYRQTLGQGPEFLTYFQNEAQLEKSRLLSDRFSAERPKGSFSTLEIQRTEQGDSAMYLCASNWREDSYNEQFFGPGTRLTVL.

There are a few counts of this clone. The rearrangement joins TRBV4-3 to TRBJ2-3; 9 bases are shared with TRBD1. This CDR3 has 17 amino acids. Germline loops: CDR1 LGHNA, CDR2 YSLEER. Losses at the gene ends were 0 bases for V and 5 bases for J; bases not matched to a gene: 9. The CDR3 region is CASSQEVSGQGRDTQYF. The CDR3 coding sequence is TGCGCCAGCAGCCAAGAGGTCTCAGGACAGGGGAGAGATACGCAGTATTTT.

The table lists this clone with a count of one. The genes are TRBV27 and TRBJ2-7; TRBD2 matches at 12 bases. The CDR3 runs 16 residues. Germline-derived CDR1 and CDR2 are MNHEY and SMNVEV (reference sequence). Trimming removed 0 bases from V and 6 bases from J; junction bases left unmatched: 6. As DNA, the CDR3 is TGTGCCAGCAGTTTATCGATGACTAGCGGGAGCGGCGAGCAGTACTTC. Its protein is CASSLSMTSGSGEQYF.

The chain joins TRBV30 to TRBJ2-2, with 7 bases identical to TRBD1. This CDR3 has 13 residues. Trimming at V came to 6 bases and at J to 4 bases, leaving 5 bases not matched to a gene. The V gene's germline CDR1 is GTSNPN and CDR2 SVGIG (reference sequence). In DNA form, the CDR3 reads TGTGCCTGTTTGACAGGGATCACCGGGGAGCTGTTTTTT. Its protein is CACLTGITGELFF.

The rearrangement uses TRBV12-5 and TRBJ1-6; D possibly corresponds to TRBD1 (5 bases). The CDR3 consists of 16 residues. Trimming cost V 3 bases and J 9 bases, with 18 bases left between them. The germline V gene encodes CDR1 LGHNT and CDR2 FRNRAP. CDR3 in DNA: TGTGCTAGTGGTTTTTATGTCGCAGGGTTTGGTTCACCCCTCCACTTT. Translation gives CASGFYVAGFGSPLHF.

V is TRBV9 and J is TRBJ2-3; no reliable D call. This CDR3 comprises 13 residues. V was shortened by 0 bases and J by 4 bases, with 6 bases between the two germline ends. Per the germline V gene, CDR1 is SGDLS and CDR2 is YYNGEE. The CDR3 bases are TGTGCCAGCAGCGTAGCTATCGCAGATACGCAGTATTTT. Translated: CASSVAIADTQYF.

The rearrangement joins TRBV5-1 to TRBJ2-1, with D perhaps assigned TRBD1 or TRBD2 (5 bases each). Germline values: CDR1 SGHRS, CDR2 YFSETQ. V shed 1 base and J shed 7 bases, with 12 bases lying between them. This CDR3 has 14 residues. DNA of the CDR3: TGCGCCAGCAGCTTGCACGGGACCCCTAATGAGCAGTTCTTC. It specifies CASSLHGTPNEQFF.

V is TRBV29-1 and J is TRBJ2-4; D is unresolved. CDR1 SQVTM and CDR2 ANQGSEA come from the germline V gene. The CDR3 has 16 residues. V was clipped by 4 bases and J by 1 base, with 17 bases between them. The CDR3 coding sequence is TGCAGCGTTGGCACTTATGGGGATCCGGCCAAAAACATTCAGTACTTC. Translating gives CSVGTYGDPAKNIQYF.

CDR3 protein: CASSQVYAYEQYF. CDR3 nucleotides: TGCGCCAGCAGCCAGGTTTACGCCTACGAGCAGTACTTC. The chain has TRBV4-1 and TRBJ2-7, with no clear D. Between the trimmed V and J ends, which lost 3 bases and 2 bases, there was a span of 8 bases. This CDR3 comprises 13 residues. Germline CDR1 is MGHRA and CDR2 is YSYEKL.

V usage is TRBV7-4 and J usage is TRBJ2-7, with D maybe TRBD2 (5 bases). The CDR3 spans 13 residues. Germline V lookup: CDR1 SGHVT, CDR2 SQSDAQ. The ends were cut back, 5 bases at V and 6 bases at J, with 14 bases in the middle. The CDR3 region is CASSLEGRSEQYF. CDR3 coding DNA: TGTGCCAGCAGCCTGGAAGGGAGATCCGAGCAGTACTTC.

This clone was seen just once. CDR3 sequence reads: CASSPLLGSGETQYF. DNA for the CDR3: TGTGCCAGCAGTCCCTTGCTCGGGAGCGGAGAGACCCAGTACTTC. This chain uses TRBV2 with TRBJ2-5, with D tentatively TRBD2 (6 bases). Germline V gene sequence: CDR1 SNHLY, CDR2 FYNNEI. V shed 5 bases and J shed 4 bases, with 17 bases lying between them. The CDR3 runs 15 residues. Based on the CDR3 plus reference TRBV2 and TRBJ2-5, the full variable domain is EPEVTQTPSHQVTQMGQEVILRCVPISNHLYFYWYRQILGQKVEFLVSFYNNEISEKSEIFDDQFSVERPDGSNFTLKIRSTKLEDSAMYFCASSPLLGSGETQYFGPGTRLLVL.